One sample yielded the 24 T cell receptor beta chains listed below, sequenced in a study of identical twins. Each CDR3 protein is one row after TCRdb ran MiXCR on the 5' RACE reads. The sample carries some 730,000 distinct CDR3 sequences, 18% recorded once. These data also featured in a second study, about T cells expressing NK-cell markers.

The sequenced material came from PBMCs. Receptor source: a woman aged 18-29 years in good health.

The CDR3 sequence: CASSLGYLDYKFF. CDR3 in DNA: TGTGCCAGCAGCTTAGGGTATTTGGACTATAAGTTCTTC. The chain couples TRBV7-6 to TRBJ2-1; the D gene is possibly TRBD2 (6 bases). CDR1 is SGHVS, CDR2 FNYEAQ, per germline. Trimming shortened V by 1 base and J by 14 bases, and 15 bases separated the two germline ends. The length of the CDR3 is 13 residues.

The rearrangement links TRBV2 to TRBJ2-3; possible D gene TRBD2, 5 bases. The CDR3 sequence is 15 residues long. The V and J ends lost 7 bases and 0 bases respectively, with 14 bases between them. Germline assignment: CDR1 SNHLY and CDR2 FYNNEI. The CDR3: CASIKRRSSTDTQYF. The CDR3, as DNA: TGTGCCAGCATTAAGCGGAGATCTAGCACAGATACGCAGTATTTT.

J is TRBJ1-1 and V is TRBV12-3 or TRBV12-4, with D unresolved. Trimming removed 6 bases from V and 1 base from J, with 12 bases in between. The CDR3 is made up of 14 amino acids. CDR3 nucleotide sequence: TGTGCCAGCAGCTTGGGGTCACCGAACACTGAAGCTTTCTTT. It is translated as CASSLGSPNTEAFF.

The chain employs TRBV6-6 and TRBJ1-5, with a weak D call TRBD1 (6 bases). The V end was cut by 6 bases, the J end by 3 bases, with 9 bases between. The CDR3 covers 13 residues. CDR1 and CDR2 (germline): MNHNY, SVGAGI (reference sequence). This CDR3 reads CASRTGHNQPQHF. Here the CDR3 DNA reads TGTGCCAGCAGAACAGGGCACAATCAGCCCCAGCATTTT.

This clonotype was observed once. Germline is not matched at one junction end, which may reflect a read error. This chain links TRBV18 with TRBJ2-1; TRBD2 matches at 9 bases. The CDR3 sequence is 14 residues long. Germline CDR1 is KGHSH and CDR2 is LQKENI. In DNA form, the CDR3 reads TGTGCCAGCTCACAGACCGGGACTAGCAATGACCAGTTCTTC. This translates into CASSQTGTSNDQFF.

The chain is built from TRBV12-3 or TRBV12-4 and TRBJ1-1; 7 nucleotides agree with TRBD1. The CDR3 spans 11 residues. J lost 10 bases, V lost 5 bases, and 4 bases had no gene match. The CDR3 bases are TGTGCCAGCAGTAGGGGGCGCGGAGCTTTCTTT. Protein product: CASSRGRGAFF.

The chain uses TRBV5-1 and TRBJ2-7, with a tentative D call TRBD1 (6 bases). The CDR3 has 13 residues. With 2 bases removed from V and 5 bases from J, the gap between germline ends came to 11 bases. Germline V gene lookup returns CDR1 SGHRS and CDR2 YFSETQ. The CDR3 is CASSFPGAHEQYF. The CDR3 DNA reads TGCGCCAGCAGCTTTCCAGGGGCCCACGAGCAGTACTTC.

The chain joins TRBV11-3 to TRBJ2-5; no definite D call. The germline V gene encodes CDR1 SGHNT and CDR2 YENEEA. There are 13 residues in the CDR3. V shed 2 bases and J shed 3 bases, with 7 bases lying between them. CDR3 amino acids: CASSLTVKETQYF. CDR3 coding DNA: TGTGCCAGCAGCTTAACGGTTAAAGAGACCCAGTACTTC.

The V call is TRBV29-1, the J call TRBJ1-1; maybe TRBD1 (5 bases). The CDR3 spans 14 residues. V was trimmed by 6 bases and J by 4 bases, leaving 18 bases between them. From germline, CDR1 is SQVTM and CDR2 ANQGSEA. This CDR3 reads CSVSGTTERTEAFF. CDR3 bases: TGCAGCGTGTCCGGGACCACTGAACGCACTGAAGCTTTCTTT.

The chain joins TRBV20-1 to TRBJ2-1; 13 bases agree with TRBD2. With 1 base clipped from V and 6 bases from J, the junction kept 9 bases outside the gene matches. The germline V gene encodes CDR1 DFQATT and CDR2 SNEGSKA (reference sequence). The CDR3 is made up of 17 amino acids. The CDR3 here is CSARATLGLAGLNEQFF. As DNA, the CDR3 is TGCAGTGCTAGAGCGACACTGGGACTAGCGGGACTCAATGAGCAGTTCTTC.

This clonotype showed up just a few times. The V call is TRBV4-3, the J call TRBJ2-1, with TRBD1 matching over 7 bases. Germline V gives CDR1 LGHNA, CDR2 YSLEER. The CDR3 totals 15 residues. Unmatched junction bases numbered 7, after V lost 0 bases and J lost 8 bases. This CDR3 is CASSQEEGAVDEQFF. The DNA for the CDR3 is TGCGCCAGCAGCCAAGAAGAGGGGGCGGTTGATGAGCAGTTCTTC.

CDR3 sequence reads: CASSLLLDASYGYTF. CDR3 DNA sequence: TGTGCCAGCAGCCTACTCCTGGACGCCTCCTATGGCTACACCTTC. The rearrangement links TRBV3-1 to TRBJ1-2, with no clear D. The CDR3 contains 15 residues. Between the trimmed V and J ends, which lost 4 bases and 4 bases, there was a span of 16 bases. Germline CDR1 reads LGHDT; CDR2 reads YNNKEL (reference sequence).

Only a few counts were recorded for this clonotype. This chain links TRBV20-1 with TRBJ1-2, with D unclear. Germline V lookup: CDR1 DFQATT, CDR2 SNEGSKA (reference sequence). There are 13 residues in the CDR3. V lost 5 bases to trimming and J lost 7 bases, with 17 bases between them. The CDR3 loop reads CSAPQYQAPGYTF. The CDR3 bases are TGCAGTGCTCCCCAATATCAGGCTCCTGGCTACACCTTC.

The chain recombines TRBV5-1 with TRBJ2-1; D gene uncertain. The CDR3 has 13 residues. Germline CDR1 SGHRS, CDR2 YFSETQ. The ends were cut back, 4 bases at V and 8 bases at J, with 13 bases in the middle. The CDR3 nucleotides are TGCGCCAGCAGCCCACTCCCAGGATATGAGCAGTTCTTC. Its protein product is CASSPLPGYEQFF.

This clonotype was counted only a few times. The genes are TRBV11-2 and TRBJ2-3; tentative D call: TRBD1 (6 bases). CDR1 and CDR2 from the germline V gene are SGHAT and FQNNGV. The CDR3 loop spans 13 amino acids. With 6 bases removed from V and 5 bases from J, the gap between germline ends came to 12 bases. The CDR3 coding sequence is TGTGCCAGCAGTTTAACAGGGCGAGATACGCAGTATTTT. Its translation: CASSLTGRDTQYF.

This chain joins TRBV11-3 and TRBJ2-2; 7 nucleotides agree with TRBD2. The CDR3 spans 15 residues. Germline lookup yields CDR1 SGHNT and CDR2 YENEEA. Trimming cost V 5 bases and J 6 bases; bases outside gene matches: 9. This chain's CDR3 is CASSPEAAGAGELFF. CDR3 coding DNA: TGTGCCAGCAGCCCGGAGGCGGCGGGAGCCGGGGAGCTGTTTTTT. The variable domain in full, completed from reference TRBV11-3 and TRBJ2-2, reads EAGVVQSPRYKIIEKKQPVAFWCNPISGHNTLYWYLQNLGQGPELLIRYENEEAVDDSQLPKDRFSAERLKGVDSTLKIQPAELGDSAVYLCASSPEAAGAGELFFGEGSRLTVL.

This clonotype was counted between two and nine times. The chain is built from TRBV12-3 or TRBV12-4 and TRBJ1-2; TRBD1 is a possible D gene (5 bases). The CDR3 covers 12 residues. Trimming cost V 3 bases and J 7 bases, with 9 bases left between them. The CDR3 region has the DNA TGTGCCAGCAGTTTTCGGGGCTTTGGCTACACCTTC. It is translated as CASSFRGFGYTF.

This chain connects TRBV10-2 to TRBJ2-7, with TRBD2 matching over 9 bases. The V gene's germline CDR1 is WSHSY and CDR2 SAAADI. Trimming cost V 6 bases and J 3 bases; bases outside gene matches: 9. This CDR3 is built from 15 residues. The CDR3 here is CASSDGLASVYEQYF. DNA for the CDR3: TGCGCCAGCAGCGATGGACTAGCGTCGGTCTACGAGCAGTACTTC.

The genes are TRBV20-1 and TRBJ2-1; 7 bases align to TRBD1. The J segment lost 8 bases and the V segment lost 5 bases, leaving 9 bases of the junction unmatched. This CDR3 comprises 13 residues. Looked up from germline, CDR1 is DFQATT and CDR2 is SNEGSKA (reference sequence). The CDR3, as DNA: TGCAGTGCTCCGACAGGGTGGCCGGATGAGCAGTTCTTC. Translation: CSAPTGWPDEQFF.

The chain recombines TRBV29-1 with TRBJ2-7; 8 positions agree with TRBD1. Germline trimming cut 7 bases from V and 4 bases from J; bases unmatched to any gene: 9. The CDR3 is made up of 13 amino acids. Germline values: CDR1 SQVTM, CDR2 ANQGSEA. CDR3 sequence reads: CSALTGGRYEQYF. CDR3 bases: TGCAGCGCATTAACAGGGGGAAGGTACGAGCAGTACTTC.

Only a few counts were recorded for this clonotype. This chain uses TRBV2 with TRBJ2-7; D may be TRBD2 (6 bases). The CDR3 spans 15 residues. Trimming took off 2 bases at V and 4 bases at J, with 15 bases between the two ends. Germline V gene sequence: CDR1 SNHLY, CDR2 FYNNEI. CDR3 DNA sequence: TGTGCCAGCAGTGAAAGTTTGGGAGGAGGGTACGAGCAGTACTTC. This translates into CASSESLGGGYEQYF.

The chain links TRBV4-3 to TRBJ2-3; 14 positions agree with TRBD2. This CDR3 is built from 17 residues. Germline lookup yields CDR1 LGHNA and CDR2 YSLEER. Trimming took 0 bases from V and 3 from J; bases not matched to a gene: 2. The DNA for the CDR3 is TGCGCCAGCAGCCAAGATTGGACTAGCGGGAGGACAGATACGCAGTATTTT. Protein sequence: CASSQDWTSGRTDTQYF.

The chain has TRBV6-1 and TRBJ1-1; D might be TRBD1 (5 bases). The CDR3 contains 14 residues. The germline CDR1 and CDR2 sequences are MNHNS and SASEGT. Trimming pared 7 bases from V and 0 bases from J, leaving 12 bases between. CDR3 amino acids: CASTPPGMNTEAFF. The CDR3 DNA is TGTGCCAGCACCCCCCCAGGGATGAACACTGAAGCTTTCTTT.

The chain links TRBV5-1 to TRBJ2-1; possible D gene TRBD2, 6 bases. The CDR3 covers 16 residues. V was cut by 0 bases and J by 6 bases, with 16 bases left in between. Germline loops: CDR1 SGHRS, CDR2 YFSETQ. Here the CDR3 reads CASSLADLRGGNEQFF. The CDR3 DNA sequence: TGCGCCAGCAGCTTGGCCGACTTGCGGGGAGGCAATGAGCAGTTCTTC.